These T cell receptor beta chains were read from a single sample in a study of blood T cells in healthy people across ages. TCRdb fed the 5' RACE reads into MiXCR, producing one record per CDR3 protein. The sample has some 1 million distinct CDR3 sequences, 35% to 50% seen once. Specimen: blood. These receptors originate from a woman aged 60 to 75 in good health. Both conserved end residues are part of each CDR3. The D gene is left open where the match is weak. Only some rows state a clone size, as once, few, many or a class for expanded clones.

V	size	D	J	DNA	CDR3
TRBV6-1	few	TRBD2	TRBJ2-1	TGTGCCAGCAGTGCCGGACTAGCGGGAGACTTTCACAATGAGCAGTTCTTC	CASSAGLAGDFHNEQFF
TRBV9	few	TRBD2	TRBJ2-1	TGTGCCAGCAGCCCCACGCCTAGGACTAGCGGTAATGAGCAGTTCTTC	CASSPTPRTSGNEQFF
TRBV6-5	.	.	TRBJ2-1	TGTGCCAGCAGTCCCCATTGGGCTAGATCCTACAATGAGCAGTTCTTC	CASSPHWARSYNEQFF
TRBV24-1	few	TRBD1	TRBJ2-1	TGTGCCACCAGCCACCGGGACAGGGGTGGCAATGAGCAGTTCTTC	CATSHRDRGGNEQFF
TRBV28	.	.	TRBJ2-7	TGTGCCAGCAGTCTACTCGTCTCCGAGCAGTACTTC	CASSLLVSEQYF
TRBV29-1	few	.	TRBJ2-4	TGCAGCGTTGAAGACGGGGCAGAAGGAATTCAGTACTTC	CSVEDGAEGIQYF
TRBV27	.	TRBD2	TRBJ2-5	TGTGCCAGCAGCGCCTCCCCAGGGGGACTAGCGGGAGGACGAGAGACCCAGTACTTC	CASSASPGGLAGGRETQYF
TRBV28	.	.	TRBJ2-5	TGTGCCAGCACCCCTAGGGGAGTCGGGGTAGAGACCCAGTACTTC	CASTPRGVGVETQYF
TRBV6-6	once	.	TRBJ2-5	TGTGCCAGCAGTTACCCCCAGTTGCGTGGGGAGACCCAGTACTTC	CASSYPQLRGETQYF
TRBV5-1	few	.	TRBJ2-3	TGCGCCAGCAGCTCCGGCGGCCGAATGAGCTCAGATACGCAGTATTTT	CASSSGGRMSSDTQYF
TRBV7-9	.	TRBD2	TRBJ2-5	TGTGCCAGCAGCGCGACTAGCGGAGACTCCAGTGAGCAGTACTTC	CASSATSGDSSEQYF
TRBV12-3/TRBV12-4	few	.	TRBJ2-1	TGTGCCAGCAGTTTGCAGGGTGGGCTCAATGAGCAGTTCTTC	CASSLQGGLNEQFF
TRBV11-2	few	.	TRBJ2-3	TGTGCCAGCAGCCCGCGTTTGAGGCCCTCCGGCACAGATACGCAGTATTTT	CASSPRLRPSGTDTQYF
TRBV15	.	.	TRBJ1-2	TGTGCCACCAGCAGCGAACAGGGACACTATGGCTACACCTTC	CATSSEQGHYGYTF
TRBV5-1	.	.	TRBJ2-1	TGCGCCAGCAGCGGCGCCCCGGGACCGGTGCAGTTCTTC	CASSGAPGPVQFF
TRBV7-8	.	TRBD1	TRBJ1-5	TGTGCCAGCAGCTTAGTTGAACAGGGGGATCAGCCCCAGCATTTT	CASSLVEQGDQPQHF
TRBV7-9	.	TRBD1	TRBJ2-1	TGTGCCAGCAGCTTTACAGGGGTTGAGCAGTTCTTC	CASSFTGVEQFF
TRBV2	.	.	TRBJ2-1	TGTGCCAGCCCGACCGGGACCATATACAATGAGCAGTTCTTC	CASPTGTIYNEQFF
TRBV20-1	.	.	TRBJ2-1	TGCAGTGCCACAAAGAGGGGGGCCCACGAGCAGTTCTTC	CSATKRGAHEQFF
TRBV9	many	.	TRBJ1-5	TGTGCCAGCAGCGTAGTGTTAAGCAATCAGCCCCAGCATTTT	CASSVVLSNQPQHF
TRBV4-2	.	.	TRBJ2-7	TGTGCCAGCAGCCAAGGGAAGGACTACACCTACGAGCAGTACTTC	CASSQGKDYTYEQYF
TRBV21-1	.	.	TRBJ2-1	TGTGCCAGCAGCAGAGATAGAACAACAGGGGGGAGCTCCTACAATGAGCAGTTCTTC	CASSRDRTTGGSSYNEQFF
TRBV24-1	.	.	TRBJ2-1	TGTGCCACCCAGAGGGGCTACTACAATGAGCAGTTCTTC	CATQRGYYNEQFF
TRBV13	.	.	TRBJ2-1	TGTGCCAGCAGCCCCCTACTAGAGTCAAGCTATGAGCAGTTCTTC	CASSPLLESSYEQFF
TRBV6-2/TRBV6-3	.	TRBD2	TRBJ2-1	TGTGCCAGCAGTGGAAGGACTAGCGGGGCCTACAATGAGCAGTTCTTC	CASSGRTSGAYNEQFF
TRBV20-1	.	TRBD1	TRBJ1-4	TGCAGTGCTAGAGGGGTGTCAGGGGGATTTAATGAAAAACTGTTTTTT	CSARGVSGGFNEKLFF
TRBV25-1	.	.	TRBJ2-7	TGTGCCAGCAGTGAAAGGGGGTTTGGGCGGTACGAGCAGTACTTC	CASSERGFGRYEQYF
TRBV27	.	.	TRBJ1-2	TGTGCCAGCAGTACGTCAGGGCTCTATGGCTACACCTTC	CASSTSGLYGYTF
TRBV28	few	TRBD2	TRBJ2-5	TGTGCCAGCACCTCCAGGACTAGCGGGCTCAAAGAGACCCAGTACTTC	CASTSRTSGLKETQYF
TRBV25-1	.	TRBD2	TRBJ2-5	TGTGCCAGCAGTGGCTGGGGTAGCGGGGGTTTTAAAGAGACCCAGTACTTC	CASSGWGSGGFKETQYF
TRBV7-9	few	.	TRBJ2-3	TGTGCCAGCAGCCCCAGGCGGTTGACAAGCACAGATACGCAGTATTTT	CASSPRRLTSTDTQYF
TRBV4-2	.	.	TRBJ2-7	TGTGCCAGCAGCTCCCGGACCCTAAGCGAGCAGTACTTC	CASSSRTLSEQYF
TRBV7-6	.	TRBD2	TRBJ2-1	TGTGCCAGCAGCTATAGCGGGATGAATGAGCAGTTCTTC	CASSYSGMNEQFF
TRBV4-2	few	.	TRBJ1-1	TGTGCCAGCAGCCCAAGCGAAGGTACGAACACTGAAGCTTTCTTT	CASSPSEGTNTEAFF
TRBV29-1	few	.	TRBJ2-3	TGCAGCGTGCACGCTAGCACAGATACGCAGTATTTT	CSVHASTDTQYF
TRBV29-1	.	.	TRBJ2-7	TGCAGCGTTGAACAGGGGAACCCCTACGAGCAGTACTTC	CSVEQGNPYEQYF
TRBV6-5	.	.	TRBJ1-5	TGTGCCAGCAGTTACTCGAAGCCGGGAAACAATCAGCCCCAGCATTTT	CASSYSKPGNNQPQHF
TRBV20-1	.	TRBD2	TRBJ2-1	TGCAGTGCATTGCTTACTAGCGGGAGACGGTACAATGAGCAGTTCTTC	CSALLTSGRRYNEQFF
TRBV27	.	.	TRBJ2-1	TGTGCCAGCAGTTCGTCGAGGGGGGTAAATGAGCAGTTCTTC	CASSSSRGVNEQFF
TRBV6-5	few	.	TRBJ2-7	TGTGCCAGCAGTGACTGGGGGCGGGAGCAGTACTTC	CASSDWGREQYF